This T cell receptor beta chain emerged from a study of blood T cell repertoires in COVID-19 (TCRdb year 2020). Notes on the research overall: Samples covering the acute and convalescent phases of COVID-19 were provided by collaborators in the United States, Italy and Spain. Where available, HLA class I and class II types were taken from metadata supplied by the sample provider and were not determined by assay-based typing. Deeply sampled blood TCRbeta repertoires from subjects exposed to, actively infected with, or recovered from COVID-19 were included in the dataset. The repertoires were released in a freely available public database intended as a resource for research on the immune response to SARS-CoV-2. A de-identified subject ID, COVID-19 status, age in years and sex were almost always included in the sample metadata. Samples came from the ongoing ImmuneRACE study (first 160 participants) plus 1,254 subjects from 6 global collaborators. The prospective study material was composed of cDNA or gDNA derived from T cells, B-cell-depleted T cells, or PBMCs.

TCRbeta CDR3 regions were amplified from genomic DNA by means of the immunoSEQ Assay, a bias-controlled multiplex PCR. From the authors' description of their analysis: Nucleated cell counts per sample were estimated from amplification of reference gene primers within the assay. To quantify the absolute abundance of each unique TCRbeta CDR3 rearrangement, sequence reads were collapsed and filtered. Productive Simpson clonality was computed per sample as the square root of Simpson's diversity index over productive rearrangements. What TCRdb holds here is the immuneACCESS table cut down to in-frame rearrangements. Part of the clones is not present; checked against another copy, under half of the missing clones reflect an unresolved V gene, and the others are unexplained. V and J calls and clone size are as listed in that table; D and trimming were resolved from the DNA. The sample table contains approximately 260,000 clones; only one count was recorded for about 90% of them. Of the sample, around 6% falls within the top ten clones.

Points the paper makes about the study in general: The amount of clinical and demographic metadata varied by source and participant and was provided uncurated.

With regard to this clone: Its antigen is currently not known. No much larger clone exists at a distance of one base, and base qualities are not known.

In the prospective study, participants were about 18 to 95 years old, resided in 24 geographic areas of the United States, and were enrolled through a virtual design. In the prospective study, participants were assigned to cohorts based on the clinical history participants reported in a screening survey and a study questionnaire. In the prospective study, whole blood, serum and a nasopharyngeal or oropharyngeal swab were collected from each participant by mobile phlebotomists. Prospective study participants could optionally give additional blood draws and questionnaires over an approximately 2-month period. Before DNA extraction, prospective study blood samples were shipped either frozen or at room temperature. The receptor was isolated from a young woman with acute COVID-19. Sequencing used PBMCs or T cells enriched from blood (not recorded which).

The CDR3 reads CASSQDEGKSPYNEQFF. The DNA sequence is given as TGTGCCAGCAGCCAAGATGAGGGAAAGAGTCCCTACAATGAGCAGTTCTTC. Rearrangement joined TRBV14 to TRBJ2-1; 5 matching bases give a weak D call of TRBD2. The germline V gene provides CDR1 SGHDN and CDR2 FVKESK. Counted from cysteine to phenylalanine, this CDR3 has 17 amino acids. CDR3 DNA is the only sequence kept; it has 51 bases, read in frame from the first base. V and J lose 0 bases and 2 bases, and a span of 14 bases separates them.